This TCR beta chain was sequenced in a study of metastatic and nonmetastatic thyroid tumors. All patients reached thyroid surgery having received no treatment beforehand. Using MiXCR, TCRdb reanalyzed the PCR reads. The sample carries about 14,000 clones, 20% to 30% recorded once. Germline CDR1 is DFQATT and CDR2 is SNEGSKA (reference sequence). The CDR3 contains 16 residues. V gave up 4 bases and J gave up 3 bases, with 19 bases separating them. The chain employs TRBV20-1 and TRBJ2-1; weak D call: TRBD2 (5 bases). What was sequenced was blood. The sequence was obtained from a female donor with papillary thyroid cancer or a benign thyroid nodule (not recorded which). Some clones in this sample may be carry-over from other donors' samples. CDR3 loop: CSATIPNRDSYNEQFF. In DNA, the CDR3 is TGCAGTGCTACCATTCCGAACCGGGATAGCTACAATGAGCAGTTCTTC.